This entry is about one T cell receptor beta chain. The antigen is not known. These data are taken from a study of identical twins. The study's findings and limits: Twin sharing of out-of-frame TCR alpha was underestimated by models in monozygotic pairs. The more abundant beta clonotypes in cord blood had fewer insertions, and memory repertoires did not show this.

TCRdb processed the 5' RACE reads anew with MiXCR; each CDR3 protein has one entry. The table records under 400,000 distinct CDR3 sequences, roughly 9% of them present only once. V lost 5 bases and J 8 bases, leaving 11 bases between the germline ends. The CDR3 covers 12 residues. CDR1 and CDR2 from the germline V gene are SGHRS and YFSETQ. Material: naive T cells sorted from blood. The rearrangement uses TRBV5-1 and TRBJ2-1, with unresolved D. The origin of this receptor is a woman in her forties or fifties in good health. The CDR3 sequence: CASSNHWDEQFF. The CDR3, as DNA: TGCGCCAGCAGTAATCACTGGGATGAGCAGTTCTTC.